A single sample gave rise to the 27 T cell receptor beta chains below, sequenced in a study of patients with pleural tuberculosis. TCRdb ran MiXCR on the reads and lists one entry per CDR3 protein. The sample lists approximately 50,000 distinct CDR3 sequences, less than 9.5% occurring once. The receptors stem from a human donor with pleural tuberculosis.

This clonotype was detected ten times or more. The chain recombines TRBV6-1 with TRBJ1-4; the D gene is possibly TRBD1 (6 bases). The germline V gene has CDR1 MNHNS and CDR2 SASEGT. The CDR3 runs to 14 residues. Deletions cut 6 bases from V and 10 bases from J, with 18 bases between. Here the CDR3 reads CASRAGELTGKLFF. Here the CDR3 DNA reads TGTGCCAGCAGGGCAGGGGAGTTGACGGGAAAACTGTTTTTT.

The table lists this clonotype with many counts. The rearrangement links TRBV11-1 to TRBJ2-5; D might be TRBD2 (6 bases). Germline V lookup: CDR1 SGHAT, CDR2 FQDESV (reference sequence). The CDR3 length is 16 residues. V shed 0 bases and J shed 2 bases, with 13 bases lying between them. CDR3 in amino acids: CASSLAPPGRQETQYF. CDR3 DNA: TGTGCCAGCAGCTTAGCGCCCCCGGGGAGGCAAGAGACCCAGTACTTC.

This clonotype was seen at least ten times. This chain joins TRBV11-1 and TRBJ1-1; D perhaps matches TRBD1 (5 bases). V gave up 4 bases and J gave up 1 base, with 10 bases separating them. The CDR3 length is 14 residues. The germline CDR1 and CDR2 sequences are SGHAT and FQDESV (reference sequence). The CDR3, as DNA: TGTGCCAGCAGCTCAGAGACAGCGAACACTGAAGCTTTCTTT. Its protein product is CASSSETANTEAFF.

This clonotype was seen at least ten times. The chain recombines TRBV27 with TRBJ1-6, with TRBD1 as a possible D gene (5 bases). Trimming left V 3 bases short and J 7 bases short, with 10 bases between. This CDR3 has 14 amino acids. Germline loops: CDR1 MNHEY, CDR2 SMNVEV (reference sequence). The CDR3 sequence: CASSLGPRNSPLHF. The DNA for the CDR3 is TGTGCCAGCAGTTTGGGACCGCGAAATTCACCCCTCCACTTT.

This clonotype was observed many times. The chain combines TRBV20-1 with TRBJ2-1; TRBD2 aligns across 9 bases. The CDR3 length is 15 residues. The J segment lost 9 bases and the V segment lost 1 base, leaving 10 bases of the junction unmatched. Germline V lookup: CDR1 DFQATT, CDR2 SNEGSKA (reference sequence). CDR3 residues: CSARGRSGSRGEQFF. CDR3 sequence (DNA): TGCAGTGCTAGAGGGCGTAGCGGGAGTAGGGGTGAGCAGTTCTTC.

Ten or more counts support this clonotype. The chain carries TRBV28 and TRBJ1-1; D gene uncertain. Germline V lookup: CDR1 MDHEN, CDR2 SYDVKM. Trimming shortened V by 2 bases and J by 0 bases, and 10 bases separated the two germline ends. This CDR3 contains 15 residues. In DNA, the CDR3 is TGTGCCAGCAGTTTACCGATGGCCATGAACACTGAAGCTTTCTTT. It encodes CASSLPMAMNTEAFF. Supplemented by reference TRBV28 and TRBJ1-1, the full variable domain reads DVKVTQSSRYLVKRTGEKVFLECVQDMDHENMFWYRQDPGLGLRLIYFSYDVKMKEKGDIPEGYSVSREKKERFSLILESASTNQTSMYLCASSLPMAMNTEAFFGQGTRLTVV.

The V call is TRBV29-1, the J call TRBJ2-3, with a tentative D call TRBD1 (5 bases). V lost 6 bases and J lost 3, with 10 bases in between. The germline CDR1 and CDR2 sequences are SQVTM and ANQGSEA. The CDR3 is 12 residues long. As DNA, the CDR3 is TGCAGCGTCGACGCAGGGACAGATACGCAGTATTTT. Amino acids: CSVDAGTDTQYF.

This clonotype was seen at least ten times. The chain uses TRBV13 and TRBJ1-1; D is uncertain. Germline assignment: CDR1 PRHDT and CDR2 FYEKMQ (reference sequence). V was shortened by 1 base and J by 6 bases, with 6 bases between the two germline ends. This CDR3 has 12 residues. The CDR3 reads CASSLEFSEAFF. The DNA for the CDR3 is TGTGCCAGCAGCTTAGAGTTTTCTGAAGCTTTCTTT.

The chain joins TRBV10-1 to TRBJ2-5; 9 bases fit TRBD2. The germline V gene encodes CDR1 WNHNN and CDR2 SYGVQD (reference sequence). The CDR3 is 15 amino acids. J gave up 7 bases and V 2 bases, and 8 bases lay outside the gene matches. The CDR3 is CASSERPSGKGTQYF. CDR3 in DNA: TGCGCCAGCAGTGAGAGGCCTAGCGGGAAGGGGACCCAGTACTTC.

DNA for the CDR3: TGCAGCGTTAGCGGGGGTTACTACAATGAGCAGTTCTTC. It yields the protein CSVSGGYYNEQFF. The chain employs TRBV29-1 and TRBJ2-1, with TRBD2 identical over 8 bases. V was pared by 5 bases and J by 3 bases, with 3 bases of the junction left unmatched. Germline loops: CDR1 SQVTM, CDR2 ANQGSEA. The CDR3 contains 13 residues.

There are many counts of this clonotype. The V call is TRBV6-2 or TRBV6-3, the J call TRBJ2-7; 7 bases agree with TRBD1. CDR3 size: 13 residues. CDR1 and CDR2 from the germline V gene are MNHEY and SVGEGT. Losses at the gene ends were 4 bases for V and 4 bases for J; bases not matched to a gene: 4. CDR3 sequence reads: CASSFGTAYEQYV. The CDR3 DNA reads TGTGCCAGCAGTTTCGGGACAGCTTACGAGCAGTACGTC.

There are many counts of this clonotype. This sequence joins TRBV19 and TRBJ2-1, with D uncertain. The germline gives CDR1 LNHDA, CDR2 SQIVND (reference sequence). V lost 6 bases and J lost 5, with 11 bases in between. There are 13 residues in the CDR3. The CDR3 loop reads CASSPPGNNEQFF. Here the CDR3 DNA reads TGTGCCAGTAGCCCTCCAGGAAACAATGAGCAGTTCTTC.

The table lists this clonotype with many counts. The chain uses TRBV28 and TRBJ2-4, with D unresolved. The CDR3 length is 12 residues. Germline CDR1 and CDR2: MDHEN and SYDVKM. The V and J ends lost 3 bases and 6 bases respectively, with 6 bases between them. The CDR3 is CASSFGGNIQYF. The CDR3 DNA sequence: TGTGCCAGCAGTTTCGGCGGAAACATTCAGTACTTC.

This clonotype appeared many times. The V and J genes are TRBV20-1 and TRBJ2-3; the D is unclear. CDR1 DFQATT and CDR2 SNEGSKA come from the germline V gene (reference sequence). This CDR3 has 14 residues. V lost 3 bases to trimming and J lost 2 bases, with 12 bases between them. This CDR3 is CSARWIAFTDTQYF. The DNA of the CDR3 is TGCAGTGCTAGGTGGATTGCCTTCACAGATACGCAGTATTTT.

This clonotype has more than one count but fewer than ten. This rearrangement joins TRBV2 to TRBJ2-1; 9 bases map to TRBD1. The germline CDR1 and CDR2 sequences are SNHLY and FYNNEI. The CDR3 sequence is 16 residues long. The J segment lost 6 bases and the V segment lost 4 bases, leaving 10 bases of the junction unmatched. In nucleotides, the CDR3 is TGTGCCAGCAGTGTTCTTCCGGGACAGGGCTCCAATGAGCAGTTCTTC. Translation: CASSVLPGQGSNEQFF.

This clonotype was found many times. CDR3 sequence: CSARDGTGRSDTQYF. The CDR3 nucleotides are TGCAGTGCTAGAGATGGGACAGGGCGGTCAGATACGCAGTATTTT. The V call is TRBV20-1, the J call TRBJ2-3; 9 nucleotides match TRBD1. The length of the CDR3 is 15 residues. Germline values: CDR1 DFQATT, CDR2 SNEGSKA (reference sequence). The V gene end was trimmed by 0 bases and the J gene end by 4 bases; junction bases not matched to a gene: 5.

V gene TRBV12-3 or TRBV12-4 combines with J gene TRBJ1-1; D is unclear. Deletions cut 1 base from V and 8 bases from J, with 8 bases between. The CDR3 runs to 12 residues. This chain's CDR3 is CASSLVPREAFF. For the CDR3, the DNA is TGTGCCAGCAGTTTAGTTCCCAGGGAAGCTTTCTTT.

This clonotype was recorded many times. The chain uses TRBV12-3 or TRBV12-4 and TRBJ1-1; tentatively, D is TRBD1 (5 bases). V was shortened by 4 bases and J by 0 bases, with 12 bases between the two germline ends. The CDR3 length is 15 residues. For the CDR3, the DNA is TGTGCCAGCAGTTCCGGGGCGACCATGAACACTGAAGCTTTCTTT. Translating it yields CASSSGATMNTEAFF.

This clonotype was counted at least ten times. V gene TRBV20-1 combines with J gene TRBJ1-5; D is ambiguous. In germline, CDR1 is DFQATT, CDR2 SNEGSKA (reference sequence). V lost 3 bases and J lost 7, with 7 bases in between. The CDR3 is 11 amino acids. This CDR3 reads CSARSDQPQHF. The CDR3 bases are TGCAGTGCTAGGAGCGACCAGCCCCAGCATTTT.

A remark on this clonotype: Just one base apart from a much larger clone, this may be a read error. The chain has TRBV11-2 and TRBJ2-5, with D uncertain. Germline CDR1 SGHAT, CDR2 FQNNGV. V was shortened by 4 bases and J by 2 bases, with 11 bases between the two germline ends. There are 14 residues in the CDR3. Here the CDR3 reads CASSSPDGQETQYF. In DNA, the CDR3 is TGTGCCAGCAGCTCACCGGACGGGCAAGAGACCCAGTACTTC.

This clonotype showed up many times. The V gene is TRBV11-2, the J gene TRBJ1-3; D gene uncertain. CDR1 and CDR2 (germline): SGHAT, FQNNGV. This CDR3 is built from 14 residues. The V gene lost 5 bases and the J gene lost 2 bases, with 10 bases spanning the gap. CDR3 region: CASSSGTAGNTIYF. The CDR3 DNA reads TGTGCCAGCAGCAGTGGTACAGCTGGAAACACCATATATTTT.

There are many counts of this clonotype. The rearrangement uses TRBV28 and TRBJ2-1; either TRBD1 or TRBD2 may fit D (5 bases each). The germline V gene encodes CDR1 MDHEN and CDR2 SYDVKM. The V end was cut by 5 bases, the J end by 8 bases, with 16 bases between. This CDR3 spans 14 amino acids. The CDR3 region is CASSESGTTDEQFF. The CDR3 nucleotides are TGTGCCAGCAGTGAGTCCGGGACGACGGATGAGCAGTTCTTC. The whole variable domain, filled in from reference TRBV28 and TRBJ2-1, reads DVKVTQSSRYLVKRTGEKVFLECVQDMDHENMFWYRQDPGLGLRLIYFSYDVKMKEKGDIPEGYSVSREKKERFSLILESASTNQTSMYLCASSESGTTDEQFFGPGTRLTVL.

This clonotype was observed many times. The chain couples TRBV7-6 to TRBJ1-1; D is undetermined. This CDR3 spans 13 amino acids. V lost 5 bases and J lost 3, with 10 bases in between. Germline values: CDR1 SGHVS, CDR2 FNYEAQ. For the CDR3, the DNA is TGTGCCAGCAGCCAAATACCGGACACTGAAGCTTTCTTT. Translated, it gives CASSQIPDTEAFF.

On this clonotype: A much bigger clone sits one base away, suggesting this may be a read error. V gene TRBV20-1 combines with J gene TRBJ1-2; 8 bases agree with TRBD1. Per the germline V gene, CDR1 is DFQATT and CDR2 is SNEGSKA (reference sequence). The CDR3 runs to 12 residues. The CDR3: CSARGQVHGYPF. The DNA of the CDR3 is TGCAGTGCTAGGGGACAGGTACATGGCTACCCCTTC.

This clonotype was detected ten times or more. The genes are TRBV2 and TRBJ2-3, with D perhaps matching TRBD1 (7 bases). This CDR3 spans 16 amino acids. Germline lookup yields CDR1 SNHLY and CDR2 FYNNEI. Trimming cost V 2 bases and J 1 base, with 13 bases left between them. The CDR3 region has the DNA TGTGCCAGCAGTGAAAGGGCAGGGGGGCGCACAGATACGCAGTATTTT. Protein sequence: CASSERAGGRTDTQYF.

This clonotype was observed many times. The V and J genes are TRBV20-1 and TRBJ2-1; 12 bases align to TRBD2. Germline trimming cut 3 bases from V and 7 bases from J; bases unmatched to any gene: 7. In germline, CDR1 is DFQATT, CDR2 SNEGSKA (reference sequence). This CDR3 is built from 15 residues. The CDR3 sequence: CSARETSGSWNEQFF. In nucleotides, the CDR3 is TGCAGTGCTAGGGAGACTAGCGGGAGCTGGAATGAGCAGTTCTTC.

This clonotype came up many times. The rearrangement links TRBV4-2 to TRBJ2-1, with D perhaps TRBD2 (6 bases). The CDR3 runs 13 residues. V lost 9 bases and J 0 bases, leaving 9 bases between the germline ends. CDR1 and CDR2 from the germline V gene are LGHNA and YNFKEQ. The CDR3 spells CASRGSSYNEQFF. The CDR3, as DNA: TGTGCCAGTCGGGGGAGCTCCTACAATGAGCAGTTCTTC.